This T cell receptor beta chain was obtained from a study of blood T cell repertoires in COVID-19. Study in general: The United States, Italy and Spain provided the acute and convalescent COVID-19 samples.

Each recovered donor of Cohort 3 presented with two negative PCRs, clearance, or symptom resolution. Study processing details: Researchers report that nucleated cell counts were estimated from reference gene primer amplification. Clones were read by immunoSEQ multiplex PCR, and TCRdb kept only the in-frame ones, dropping some. The V and J calls and the clone size are those of that table, but D and trimming were determined from the DNA. The sample holds a few hundred thousand clones, over 80% seen once. The CDR3 has 16 amino acids. Germline V gene data show CDR1 as SGHKS and CDR2 as YYEKEE (reference sequence). The J segment lost 7 bases and the V segment lost 0 bases, leaving 12 bases of the junction unmatched.

V and J are TRBV5-5 and TRBJ1-2; 7 bases fit TRBD1. Sequencing input: PBMCs or T cells enriched from blood (not recorded which). This TCR was sampled from a young woman who had recovered from COVID-19. CDR3 amino acids: CASSLVLGRGSGGYTF. The CDR3 nucleotides are TGTGCCAGCAGCTTGGTCTTGGGCAGGGGGTCGGGTGGCTACACCTTC. The full variable domain, rest sourced from reference TRBV5-5 and TRBJ1-2, is DAGVTQSPTHLIKTRGQQVTLRCSPISGHKSVSWYQQVLGQGPQFIFQYYEKEERGRGNFPDRFSARQFPNYSSELNVNALLLGDSALYLCASSLVLGRGSGGYTFGSGTRLTVV.